Below are 31 T cell receptor beta chains sequenced from a single sample in a study of T-cell memory formation after mild COVID-19. From the 5' RACE reads, TCRdb called clonotypes with MiXCR, one entry per CDR3 protein. Of 410,000 or so distinct CDR3 sequences in the sample, less than 25% are singletons; the top ten hold roughly 13%. The specimen sequenced was PBMCs or a T cell subset sorted from them (not recorded which). The receptors were gathered from an adult woman who had mild COVID-19 (a few samples of this study predate the infection). Cell type and time point are not known.

This clonotype was seen only a few times. J is TRBJ1-2 and V is TRBV5-6, with a weak D call TRBD1 (6 bases). The V gene lost 1 base and the J gene lost 1 base, with 11 bases spanning the gap. CDR1 is SGHDT and CDR2 is YYEEEE in the germline V gene. The CDR3 sequence is 15 residues long. CDR3 in amino acids: CASSLLTGVNYGYTF. The CDR3 DNA sequence: TGTGCCAGCAGCTTGTTGACAGGAGTTAACTATGGCTACACCTTC.

The chain employs TRBV10-3 and TRBJ2-7; possible D gene TRBD1, 5 bases. The germline V gene has CDR1 ENHRY and CDR2 SYGVKD. The CDR3 spans 16 residues. V lost 5 bases and J 2 bases, leaving 19 bases between the germline ends. This CDR3 reads CAISSPTEPFPYEQYF. The CDR3 DNA follows: TGTGCCATCAGTTCCCCGACAGAACCCTTCCCCTACGAGCAGTACTTC.

This clonotype came up a few times. The genes are TRBV7-8 and TRBJ1-2, with D unresolved. Trimming stripped 1 base from V and 3 bases from J, with 6 bases between. From germline, CDR1 is SGHVS and CDR2 FQNEAQ. CDR3 length: 13 residues. The CDR3 loop reads CASSLELDYGYTF. CDR3 nucleotide sequence: TGTGCCAGCAGCTTAGAGCTTGACTATGGCTACACCTTC.

A note on this clonotype: A much bigger clone sits one base away, suggesting this may be a read error. In nucleotides, the CDR3 is TGCAGTGCTAGGGGGACTAGCGGAGGAGACAACGGGGAGCTGTTTTTT. As protein: CSARGTSGGDNGELFF. The V gene is TRBV20-1, the J gene TRBJ2-2; 11 nucleotides line up with TRBD2. The ends lost 3 bases at V and 7 bases at J; junction bases unmatched: 10. The CDR3 is 16 amino acids. Germline values: CDR1 DFQATT, CDR2 SNEGSKA (reference sequence).

This clonotype has only a few counts. The rearrangement uses TRBV12-3 or TRBV12-4 and TRBJ1-1; a weak D match, TRBD1 (5 bases). Trimming removed 5 bases from V and 1 base from J, with 14 bases in between. CDR3 length: 15 residues. CDR3 in amino acids: CASSPEGRPNTEAFF. CDR3 nucleotides: TGTGCCAGCAGTCCCGAGGGACGGCCGAACACTGAAGCTTTCTTT.

This clonotype was recorded a few times. The chain couples TRBV20-1 to TRBJ2-1; TRBD1 might be the D (5 bases). Trimming pared 0 bases from V and 0 bases from J, leaving 12 bases between. The germline gives CDR1 DFQATT, CDR2 SNEGSKA (reference sequence). CDR3 length: 16 amino acids. The CDR3 nucleotides are TGCAGTGCTAGAGATCTCCAAGGGGCCTCCTACAATGAGCAGTTCTTC. This encodes CSARDLQGASYNEQFF.

The J gene is TRBJ2-1, the V gene TRBV7-3, with 10 bases aligning to TRBD2. The CDR3 covers 15 residues. V dropped 5 bases and J dropped 10; count of bases not matched to a gene: 11. Germline loops: CDR1 SGHTA, CDR2 FQGTGA. Written as DNA, the CDR3 is TGTGCCAGCAGCCCGGGACTAGCGCTGGCGGAAGAGCAGTTCTTC. Translated, it gives CASSPGLALAEEQFF.

The sample holds a few counts of this clonotype. The chain couples TRBV6-1 to TRBJ2-1; 9 bases align to TRBD2. Per germline, CDR1 MNHNS and CDR2 SASEGT. V dropped 7 bases and J dropped 4; count of bases not matched to a gene: 8. The CDR3 is 15 residues long. Here the CDR3 reads CASTLSGSRYNEQFF. The CDR3 DNA is TGTGCCAGCACCCTTAGCGGGAGTCGATACAATGAGCAGTTCTTC.

V is TRBV3-1 and J is TRBJ1-5, with D unresolved. The V end was cut by 1 base, the J end by 6 bases, with 4 bases between. The CDR3 consists of 12 residues. Germline loops: CDR1 LGHDT, CDR2 YNNKEL (reference sequence). The CDR3 protein is CASSQGVQPQHF. As DNA, the CDR3 is TGTGCCAGCAGCCAAGGAGTTCAGCCCCAGCATTTT. The entire variable domain, with the rest obtained from reference TRBV3-1 and TRBJ1-5, is as follows: DTAVSQTPKYLVTQMGNDKSIKCEQNLGHDTMYWYKQDSKKFLKIMFSYNNKELIINETVPNRFSPKSPDKAHLNLHINSLELGDSAVYFCASSQGVQPQHFGDGTRLSIL.

The chain carries TRBV7-6 and TRBJ2-2, with D perhaps TRBD2 (5 bases). CDR1 and CDR2 (germline): SGHVS, FNYEAQ. Trimming took 1 base from V and 0 from J, leaving 15 bases between them. The CDR3 sequence is 18 residues long. In nucleotides, the CDR3 is TGTGCCAGCAGCTTAGGGTTGGGGAGCCCGTCGAACACCGGGGAGCTGTTTTTT. It is translated as CASSLGLGSPSNTGELFF. The variable domain in full, with the rest retrieved from reference TRBV7-6 and TRBJ2-2, is GAGVSQSPRYKVTKRGQDVALRCDPISGHVSLYWYRQALGQGPEFLTYFNYEAQQDKSGLPNDRFSAERPEGSISTLTIQRTEQRDSAMYRCASSLGLGSPSNTGELFFGEGSRLTVL.

This chain connects TRBV7-7 to TRBJ1-3; a weak D match, TRBD1 (6 bases). CDR3 length: 13 residues. Trimming cost V 4 bases and J 3 bases, with 7 bases left between them. The germline V gene has CDR1 SSHAT and CDR2 FNYEAQ (reference sequence). The CDR3 DNA sequence: TGTGCCAGCAGCTCAGGGGATGGAAACACCATATATTTT. Encoded protein: CASSSGDGNTIYF.

This clonotype was detected a few times. The gene calls are TRBV29-1 and TRBJ2-7, with 11 bases aligning to TRBD1. Unmatched junction bases numbered 4, after V lost 5 bases and J lost 4 bases. The length of the CDR3 is 13 residues. Germline CDR1 is SQVTM and CDR2 is ANQGSEA. CDR3 protein: CSVTGTGGYEQYF. The CDR3 nucleotides are TGCAGCGTTACCGGGACAGGGGGTTACGAGCAGTACTTC.

The chain joins TRBV7-3 to TRBJ1-1, with no clear D. The CDR3 sequence is 13 residues long. The V gene lost 2 bases and the J gene lost 7 bases, with 11 bases spanning the gap. CDR1 is SGHTA, CDR2 FQGTGA, per germline. The CDR3 protein is CASSLGVDYEAFF. As DNA, the CDR3 is TGTGCCAGCAGCTTAGGGGTCGACTATGAAGCTTTCTTT.

At least ten counts were recorded for this clonotype. V gene TRBV7-8 combines with J gene TRBJ2-5; D is perhaps TRBD2 (6 bases). The germline V and J ends were trimmed by 5 bases and 5 bases, with 15 bases remaining between them. This CDR3 region has 14 residues. Germline loops: CDR1 SGHVS, CDR2 FQNEAQ. In DNA form, the CDR3 reads TGTGCCAGCAGCCTCGGGACTTCCTCCGAGACCCAGTACTTC. Translating it yields CASSLGTSSETQYF.

This clonotype was counted a single time. The rearrangement links TRBV6-5 to TRBJ1-4; 8 bases align to TRBD1. The CDR3 consists of 13 residues. J gave up 13 bases and V 4 bases, and 8 bases lay outside the gene matches. Germline CDR1 reads MNHEY; CDR2 reads SVGAGI. The chain's CDR3 is CASSWEQGDGLFF. For the CDR3, the DNA is TGTGCCAGCAGTTGGGAACAGGGGGACGGACTGTTTTTT.

The sample holds a few counts of this clonotype. The V and J genes are TRBV6-2 or TRBV6-3 and TRBJ1-2; perhaps TRBD1 as D (5 bases). V was cut by 3 bases and J by 2 bases, with 10 bases left in between. In germline, CDR1 is MNHEY, CDR2 SVGEGT. CDR3 length: 14 residues. The chain's CDR3 is CASSYARTNYGYTF. The DNA for the CDR3 is TGTGCCAGCAGTTATGCCAGGACAAACTATGGCTACACCTTC.

This chain links TRBV10-3 with TRBJ2-3; D might be TRBD1 or TRBD2, each matching 6 bases. Germline CDR1 and CDR2: ENHRY and SYGVKD. The ends were cut back, 10 bases at V and 2 bases at J, with 13 bases in the middle. The CDR3 runs to 13 residues. The CDR3 is CATGGYATDTQYF. The CDR3 DNA reads as TGTGCCACCGGGGGCTACGCCACAGATACGCAGTATTTT.

In this sample, this clonotype turned up a few times. The J gene is TRBJ2-1, the V gene TRBV5-1; D is ambiguous. V shed 0 bases and J shed 6 bases, with 13 bases lying between them. The CDR3 consists of 15 residues. CDR1 is SGHRS and CDR2 is YFSETQ in the germline V gene. CDR3 loop: CASSLGTVEGNEQFF. The CDR3 coding sequence is TGCGCCAGCAGCTTGGGAACAGTAGAAGGCAATGAGCAGTTCTTC.

The chain joins TRBV5-5 to TRBJ2-5, with TRBD2 matching 14 bases. CDR3 length: 15 amino acids. CDR1 SGHKS and CDR2 YYEKEE come from the germline V gene (reference sequence). The trim removed 4 bases at V and 9 bases at J, leaving 8 bases unmatched. CDR3 DNA: TGTGCCAGCAGCGAAGGGACTAGCGGGGGAGCTTCCCAGTACTTC. This sequence encodes CASSEGTSGGASQYF. The full variable domain, with the rest looked up from reference TRBV5-5 and TRBJ2-5, is DAGVTQSPTHLIKTRGQQVTLRCSPISGHKSVSWYQQVLGQGPQFIFQYYEKEERGRGNFPDRFSARQFPNYSSELNVNALLLGDSALYLCASSEGTSGGASQYFGPGTRLLVL.

The V call is TRBV7-9, the J call TRBJ2-6, with D uncertain. The CDR3 has 16 residues. Germline-derived CDR1 and CDR2 are SEHNR and FQNEAQ (reference sequence). V was cut by 2 bases and J by 0 bases, with 8 bases left in between. For the CDR3, the DNA is TGTGCCAGCAGCTTATTAACAGCCTCTGGGGCCAACGTCCTGACTTTC. Protein product: CASSLLTASGANVLTF. Variable domain in full (rest from reference TRBV7-9 and TRBJ2-6): DTGVSQNPRHKITKRGQNVTFRCDPISEHNRLYWYRQTLGQGPEFLTYFQNEAQLEKSRLLSDRFSAERPKGSFSTLEIQRTEQGDSAMYLCASSLLTASGANVLTFGAGSRLTVL.

The chain links TRBV5-1 to TRBJ2-1; the D is unclear. CDR1 and CDR2 (germline): SGHRS, YFSETQ. Trimming took off 5 bases at V and 9 bases at J, with 9 bases between the two ends. The CDR3 contains 11 residues. CDR3 residues: CASRFQSEQFF. CDR3 DNA: TGCGCCAGCAGATTTCAAAGTGAGCAGTTCTTC.

The rearrangement links TRBV12-3 or TRBV12-4 to TRBJ1-2; unclear D gene. V lost 3 bases, J lost 13 bases, and 15 bases lay in between. The CDR3 consists of 12 residues. The CDR3 protein is CASSFNWQLPTF. CDR3 coding DNA: TGTGCCAGCAGTTTCAATTGGCAGCTACCCACCTTC.

The J gene is TRBJ2-1, the V gene TRBV6-1; D unclear. Germline CDR1 is MNHNS and CDR2 is SASEGT. The CDR3 runs to 17 residues. The germline V and J ends were trimmed by 1 base and 4 bases, with 17 bases remaining between them. This chain's CDR3 is CASSEDWAAKPYNEQFF. The CDR3 bases are TGTGCCAGCAGTGAAGATTGGGCGGCGAAACCATACAATGAGCAGTTCTTC.

The genes are TRBV27 and TRBJ2-1, with D hard to call. The CDR3 consists of 12 residues. Germline lookup yields CDR1 MNHEY and CDR2 SMNVEV (reference sequence). The V gene lost 7 bases and the J gene lost 4 bases, with 8 bases spanning the gap. CDR3 bases: TGTGCCAGCACTGGCAGTTACAATGAGCAGTTCTTC. It translates to CASTGSYNEQFF.

V is TRBV12-3 or TRBV12-4 and J is TRBJ2-2; 12 bases line up with TRBD2. The CDR3 is 16 residues long. With V trimmed by 3 bases and J by 4 bases, 3 bases remained unmatched. The CDR3 bases are TGTGCCAGCAGTTTCAGACTAGCGGGGGCCACCGGGGAGCTGTTTTTT. Encoded protein: CASSFRLAGATGELFF.

This clonotype was counted a few times. The chain recombines TRBV5-1 with TRBJ2-1, with 10 bases that match TRBD2. The CDR3 is 14 residues long. V shed 4 bases and J 10 bases; nucleotides not matched to a gene: 8. Per germline, CDR1 SGHRS and CDR2 YFSETQ. CDR3 DNA sequence: TGCGCCAGCAGCCTGTCTAGCGGGAGTGGCGAGCAGTTCTTC. It translates to CASSLSSGSGEQFF.

The chain links TRBV5-1 to TRBJ2-1, with TRBD2 as a possible D gene (6 bases). The germline V and J ends were trimmed by 0 bases and 5 bases, with 12 bases remaining between them. Germline-derived CDR1 and CDR2 are SGHRS and YFSETQ. CDR3 length: 15 amino acids. CDR3 region: CASSLGGDTDNEQFF. DNA for the CDR3: TGCGCCAGCAGCTTGGGGGGGGATACGGACAATGAGCAGTTCTTC.

This sequence joins TRBV12-3 or TRBV12-4 and TRBJ2-7; 9 positions match TRBD1. The trim removed 6 bases at V and 1 base at J, leaving 13 bases unmatched. This CDR3 is 17 amino acids long. DNA of the CDR3: TGTGCCAGCAGCCCAAGCCCGGGGACAGGGTATTCCTACGAGCAGTACTTC. Translated: CASSPSPGTGYSYEQYF.

The rearrangement uses TRBV7-9 and TRBJ2-3; 11 bases align to TRBD2. The CDR3 extends over 17 amino acids. The trim removed 3 bases at V and 0 bases at J, leaving 5 bases unmatched. Germline lookup yields CDR1 SEHNR and CDR2 FQNEAQ (reference sequence). The CDR3 DNA reads as TGTGCCAGCAGCTTCGGATGGACTAGCGGGAGCACAGATACGCAGTATTTT. It encodes CASSFGWTSGSTDTQYF. The variable domain in full, with the rest retrieved from reference TRBV7-9 and TRBJ2-3, is DTGVSQNPRHKITKRGQNVTFRCDPISEHNRLYWYRQTLGQGPEFLTYFQNEAQLEKSRLLSDRFSAERPKGSFSTLEIQRTEQGDSAMYLCASSFGWTSGSTDTQYFGPGTRLTVL.

The chain is built from TRBV7-2 and TRBJ1-2, with D unclear. V shed 1 base and J shed 4 bases, with 4 bases lying between them. The CDR3 is 12 amino acids. CDR1 and CDR2 (germline): SGHTA, FQGNSA. The chain's CDR3 is CASSLDTYGYTF. The CDR3 nucleotides are TGTGCCAGCAGCTTAGACACCTATGGCTACACCTTC.

The sample holds many counts of this clonotype. CDR3 amino acids: CASSLGRGEQYF. In DNA form, the CDR3 reads TGTGCCAGCAGTTTGGGCCGAGGGGAGCAGTACTTC. The chain recombines TRBV12-3 or TRBV12-4 with TRBJ2-7; D is possibly TRBD2 (5 bases). Trimming took off 3 bases at V and 7 bases at J, with 10 bases between the two ends. This CDR3 comprises 12 residues.